A single sample is the source of the 27 T cell receptor beta chains below, sequenced in a study of control samples from healthy donors and cancer patients. Libraries were prepared by immunoSEQ multiplex PCR; TCRdb keeps only in-frame clonotypes and omits some of them. Of about 190,000 clones in the sample, about 90% are singletons; the top ten hold less than 2%. Sequencing input: blood. The receptor set was obtained from a man aged 25 to 45 in good health.

This chain links TRBV29-1 with TRBJ1-1; 8 nucleotides line up with TRBD1. This CDR3 is built from 13 residues. CDR1 is SQVTM, CDR2 ANQGSEA, per germline. Germline trimming cut 2 bases from V and 5 bases from J; bases unmatched to any gene: 4. The CDR3 loop reads CSVEKQGETEAFF. CDR3 coding DNA: TGCAGCGTTGAAAAACAGGGGGAGACTGAAGCTTTCTTT.

J is TRBJ1-6 and V is TRBV2; D unclear. Germline V CDR1 and CDR2: SNHLY, FYNNEI. The V and J ends lost 7 bases and 10 bases respectively, with 20 bases between them. The CDR3 loop spans 15 amino acids. The CDR3 bases are TGTGCCAGCAAGAGGGCCGGGTCGCCGATCTCACCCCTCCACTTT. Its protein product is CASKRAGSPISPLHF.

The rearrangement links TRBV30 to TRBJ2-1, with TRBD2 as a possible D gene (7 bases). Trimming cost V 5 bases and J 5 bases, with 16 bases left between them. Germline CDR1 GTSNPN, CDR2 SVGIG (reference sequence). The CDR3 is 14 amino acids. CDR3 nucleotides: TGTGCCTGGGTCAAGGGGGGGCTCAACAATGAGCAGTTCTTC. It codes for CAWVKGGLNNEQFF.

The rearrangement links TRBV5-1 to TRBJ1-1; possible D gene TRBD1, 6 bases. V was trimmed by 2 bases and J by 5 bases, leaving 28 bases between them. Germline CDR1 reads SGHRS; CDR2 reads YFSETQ. The CDR3 has 19 amino acids. Here the CDR3 reads CASSFTLAPSGGGVTEAFF. The CDR3 DNA is TGCGCCAGCAGCTTCACCCTCGCCCCCAGCGGAGGGGGAGTGACTGAAGCTTTCTTT. The complete variable domain, with remaining parts taken from reference TRBV5-1 and TRBJ1-1, reads KAGVTQTPRYLIKTRGQQVTLSCSPISGHRSVSWYQQTPGQGLQFLFEYFSETQRNKGNFPGRFSGRQFSNSRSEMNVSTLELGDSALYLCASSFTLAPSGGGVTEAFFGQGTRLTVV.

The chain combines TRBV19 with TRBJ2-1; D may be TRBD1 (5 bases). This CDR3 is built from 11 residues. Per the germline V gene, CDR1 is LNHDA and CDR2 is SQIVND (reference sequence). The ends were cut back, 6 bases at V and 7 bases at J, with 7 bases in the middle. The CDR3: CASSQGNEQFF. Here the CDR3 DNA reads TGTGCCAGTAGCCAGGGAAATGAGCAGTTCTTC.

This clone has ten or more counts. This chain links TRBV14 with TRBJ2-4, with TRBD1 identical over 9 bases. The CDR3 has 13 residues. Losses at the gene ends were 4 bases for V and 6 bases for J; bases not matched to a gene: 1. In germline, CDR1 is SGHDN, CDR2 FVKESK. The CDR3: CASSRQGGNIQYF. CDR3 sequence (DNA): TGTGCCAGCAGCCGACAGGGGGGAAACATTCAGTACTTC. Full variable domain (outside the CDR3, taken from reference TRBV14 and TRBJ2-4): EAGVTQFPSHSVIEKGQTVTLRCDPISGHDNLYWYRRVMGKEIKFLLHFVKESKQDESGMPNNRFLAERTGGTYSTLKVQPAELEDSGVYFCASSRQGGNIQYFGAGTRLSVL.

In this sample, this clone turned up once. The chain carries TRBV5-1 and TRBJ2-7, with 9 bases matching TRBD2. The V segment lost 2 bases and the J segment 3 bases; nucleotides outside the gene matches: 6. This CDR3 spans 15 amino acids. From germline, CDR1 is SGHRS and CDR2 YFSETQ. CDR3 residues: CASSLERGAYYEQYF. CDR3 in DNA: TGCGCCAGCAGCTTAGAGCGGGGGGCCTACTACGAGCAGTACTTC. Complete variable domain (other parts from reference TRBV5-1 and TRBJ2-7): KAGVTQTPRYLIKTRGQQVTLSCSPISGHRSVSWYQQTPGQGLQFLFEYFSETQRNKGNFPGRFSGRQFSNSRSEMNVSTLELGDSALYLCASSLERGAYYEQYFGPGTRLTVT.

This clone is a singleton in its sample. The chain is built from TRBV7-9 and TRBJ1-2; 8 nucleotides match TRBD1. Per germline, CDR1 SEHNR and CDR2 FQNEAQ (reference sequence). V lost 4 bases and J lost 1; bases outside the gene matches: 5. CDR3 length equals 15 residues. CDR3 nucleotides: TGTGCCAGCAGCTGGGGACAGGCGAGTAACTATGGCTACACCTTC. Translated: CASSWGQASNYGYTF.

The chain carries TRBV6-5 and TRBJ1-6; no clear D. The germline V gene encodes CDR1 MNHEY and CDR2 SVGAGI. The germline V and J ends were trimmed by 6 bases and 1 base, with 10 bases remaining between them. The CDR3 extends over 15 amino acids. The CDR3 region is CASRPIGSYNSPLHF. In nucleotides, the CDR3 is TGTGCCAGCAGGCCAATAGGGTCCTATAATTCACCCCTCCACTTT.

The chain uses TRBV6-4 and TRBJ2-3; D gene unclear. This CDR3 spans 13 amino acids. Per germline, CDR1 MRHNA and CDR2 SNTAGT. V lost 6 bases and J 3 bases, leaving 10 bases between the germline ends. For the CDR3, the DNA is TGTGCCAGCAGCCCTACAAAAACAGATACGCAGTATTTT. Amino acid sequence: CASSPTKTDTQYF.

The chain employs TRBV9 and TRBJ1-6; D ambiguous. Trimming removed 2 bases from V and 8 bases from J, with 14 bases in between. From germline, CDR1 is SGDLS and CDR2 YYNGEE. The CDR3 sequence is 15 residues long. The CDR3 DNA reads as TGTGCCAGCAGCGTGACGAGGGCCGGGGATTCACCCCTCCACTTT. This encodes CASSVTRAGDSPLHF.

This chain joins TRBV30 and TRBJ1-2; no clear D. Trimming took off 3 bases at V and 10 bases at J, with 21 bases between the two ends. The CDR3 is 14 amino acids. The germline V gene has CDR1 GTSNPN and CDR2 SVGIG (reference sequence). The CDR3: CAWSPRTVSSNYTF. CDR3 coding DNA: TGTGCCTGGAGCCCCCGGACGGTCTCGTCAAACTACACCTTC.

The V and J genes are TRBV6-1 and TRBJ1-4, with TRBD1 identical over 9 bases. Germline-derived CDR1 and CDR2 are MNHNS and SASEGT. V was pared by 1 base and J by 7 bases, with 7 bases of the junction left unmatched. This CDR3 spans 16 amino acids. CDR3 residues: CASSEGMGTGIEKLFF. CDR3 DNA: TGTGCCAGCAGTGAAGGAATGGGGACAGGGATTGAAAAACTGTTTTTT.

The V and J genes are TRBV18 and TRBJ2-1, with 9 bases matching TRBD2. Unmatched junction bases numbered 10, after V lost 3 bases and J lost 7 bases. The germline V gene encodes CDR1 KGHSH and CDR2 LQKENI. This CDR3 is 16 amino acids long. The CDR3 sequence: CASSPQGAGGINEQFF. The CDR3, as DNA: TGTGCCAGCTCACCCCAAGGAGCGGGGGGCATTAATGAGCAGTTCTTC.

The V and J genes are TRBV9 and TRBJ1-3; D is possibly TRBD1 (6 bases). V was shortened by 3 bases and J by 6 bases, with 13 bases between the two germline ends. Per the germline V gene, CDR1 is SGDLS and CDR2 is YYNGEE. The CDR3 is 14 amino acids. The CDR3 DNA follows: TGTGCCAGCAGCGAGGGGACAACTGAAAACACCATATATTTT. It specifies CASSEGTTENTIYF.

The rearrangement links TRBV12-3 or TRBV12-4 to TRBJ1-5, with no clear D. Trimming took 2 bases from V and 11 from J, leaving 7 bases between them. There are 11 residues in the CDR3. The CDR3 DNA is TGTGCCAGCAGTTTATACCGGGCCCAGCATTTT. Residues: CASSLYRAQHF.

The chain is built from TRBV7-9 and TRBJ2-7; a weak D match, TRBD1 (6 bases). This CDR3 is 13 amino acids long. V dropped 6 bases and J dropped 3 bases, with 12 bases sitting between them. Germline V gives CDR1 SEHNR, CDR2 FQNEAQ (reference sequence). The CDR3 bases are TGTGCCAGCAGTTCGGGACACCTCTACGAGCAGTACTTC. Amino acid sequence: CASSSGHLYEQYF.

The chain links TRBV19 to TRBJ2-2; D unresolved. Germline V CDR1 and CDR2: LNHDA, SQIVND (reference sequence). V was cut by 1 base and J by 8 bases, with 11 bases left in between. The CDR3 runs 14 residues. CDR3 DNA sequence: TGTGCCAGTAGTATAGGGATCTCGATAGGGGAGCTGTTTTTT. Its translation: CASSIGISIGELFF.

V is TRBV29-1 and J is TRBJ2-2; a possible D gene is TRBD2 (6 bases). Germline V lookup: CDR1 SQVTM, CDR2 ANQGSEA. Trimming cost V 7 bases and J 5 bases, with 11 bases left between them. This CDR3 comprises 12 residues. CDR3 protein: CSGGVLTGELFF. CDR3 sequence (DNA): TGCAGCGGGGGGGTGTTAACCGGGGAGCTGTTTTTT.

The chain couples TRBV6-1 to TRBJ1-5; D call uncertain. This CDR3 is 15 amino acids long. V shed 3 bases and J shed 3 bases, with 12 bases lying between them. Germline V CDR1 and CDR2: MNHNS, SASEGT. CDR3 region: CASSDQRRINQPQHF. CDR3 sequence (DNA): TGTGCCAGCAGTGATCAACGACGGATCAATCAGCCCCAGCATTTT.

The rearrangement links TRBV6-4 to TRBJ2-3; D is perhaps TRBD1 or TRBD2 (5 bases each). The CDR3 covers 13 residues. Germline V lookup: CDR1 MRHNA, CDR2 SNTAGT. Trimming removed 8 bases at V and 4 bases at J, with 13 bases between. The DNA for the CDR3 is TGTGCCAGCGGGGAGTTGGGGGCAGATACGCAGTATTTT. It yields the protein CASGELGADTQYF.

V usage is TRBV4-2 and J usage is TRBJ2-1; 9 positions match TRBD1. The CDR3 is 13 amino acids. Germline-derived CDR1 and CDR2 are LGHNA and YNFKEQ. Trimming removed 8 bases from V and 7 bases from J; junction bases left unmatched: 6. Here the CDR3 DNA reads TGTGCCAGCCGGACAGGGGCCGGGAATGAGCAGTTCTTC. It yields the protein CASRTGAGNEQFF.

The CDR3 here is CASSESIGGGTDTQYF. CDR3 sequence (DNA): TGTGCCAGCAGTGAATCGATCGGCGGGGGCACAGATACGCAGTATTTT. This chain links TRBV25-1 with TRBJ2-3, with D possibly matching TRBD2 (6 bases). V shed 1 base and J shed 1 base, with 12 bases lying between them. Germline V gene data show CDR1 as MGHDK and CDR2 as SYGVNS. The CDR3 consists of 16 residues.

The gene calls are TRBV14 and TRBJ1-6; 7 nucleotides match TRBD1. This CDR3 spans 16 amino acids. The V gene end was trimmed by 5 bases and the J gene end by 9 bases; junction bases not matched to a gene: 13. Per germline, CDR1 SGHDN and CDR2 FVKESK. Here the CDR3 DNA reads TGTGCCAGCAGCTCCGCCGGGACAGTGCCTTTTTCACCCCTCCACTTT. As protein: CASSSAGTVPFSPLHF.

This chain links TRBV11-3 with TRBJ2-3; 10 bases are shared with TRBD2. The CDR3 length is 16 residues. Losses at the gene ends were 3 bases for V and 4 bases for J; bases not matched to a gene: 7. Looked up from germline, CDR1 is SGHNT and CDR2 is YENEEA. CDR3 amino acids: CASSLLAGVEADTQYF. Here the CDR3 DNA reads TGTGCCAGCAGCTTGCTAGCGGGGGTAGAGGCAGATACGCAGTATTTT.

This sequence joins TRBV7-9 and TRBJ1-3; unclear D gene. This CDR3 contains 14 residues. The V gene lost 1 base and the J gene lost 0 bases, with 4 bases spanning the gap. Per the germline V gene, CDR1 is SEHNR and CDR2 is FQNEAQ (reference sequence). The CDR3 DNA reads as TGTGCCAGCAGCTTAGTGACCTCTGGAAACACCATATATTTT. This codes for CASSLVTSGNTIYF.

This chain joins TRBV11-2 and TRBJ1-6; TRBD1 agrees at 7 bases. The ends lost 2 bases at V and 15 bases at J; junction bases unmatched: 10. This CDR3 region has 14 residues. The germline V gene has CDR1 SGHAT and CDR2 FQNNGV. CDR3 DNA: TGTGCCAGCAGCTTAAACAGGGGACCCCCTATCCTCCACTTT. Its translation: CASSLNRGPPILHF.